These T cell receptor beta chains were read from a single sample in a study of control samples from healthy donors and cancer patients. TCRdb keeps only in-frame clones here, not all; method: immunoSEQ multiplex PCR. Of more than 110,000 clones in the sample, 88% were seen once. The sample was blood. The receptors stem from a woman between 25 and 40 years old in good health. CDR3s include the opening cysteine and the closing phenylalanine or tryptophan. The D gene is left open where the match is weak.

V gene	D gene	J gene	CDR3 protein
TRBV27	-	TRBJ2-3	CASRPLAYSDTQYF
TRBV9	-	TRBJ2-1	CASSPRLLAYNEQFF
TRBV6-6	TRBD1	TRBJ1-5	CASSYGTAGQPQHF
TRBV19	TRBD2	TRBJ2-7	CASGFGSLAAYEQYF
TRBV11-1	-	TRBJ2-7	CASSFFGSYEQYF
TRBV6-4	TRBD2	TRBJ2-2	CASSVDAGDTGELFF
TRBV6-1	-	TRBJ1-5	CASSEGLAQHF
TRBV28	TRBD2	TRBJ2-7	CASTGAGAAQYF
TRBV4-1	TRBD2	TRBJ2-2	CASSQDWGLATGELFF
TRBV7-2	-	TRBJ2-3	CASSSPGRTDTQYF
TRBV20-1	TRBD2	TRBJ2-7	CSASPPSGWSSYEQYF
TRBV3-1/TRBV3-2	-	TRBJ2-7	CASSQGPGQEQYF
TRBV30	TRBD1	TRBJ2-7	CAWVRDSSYEQYF
TRBV27	-	TRBJ2-3	CASSPTGTPSGDTQYF